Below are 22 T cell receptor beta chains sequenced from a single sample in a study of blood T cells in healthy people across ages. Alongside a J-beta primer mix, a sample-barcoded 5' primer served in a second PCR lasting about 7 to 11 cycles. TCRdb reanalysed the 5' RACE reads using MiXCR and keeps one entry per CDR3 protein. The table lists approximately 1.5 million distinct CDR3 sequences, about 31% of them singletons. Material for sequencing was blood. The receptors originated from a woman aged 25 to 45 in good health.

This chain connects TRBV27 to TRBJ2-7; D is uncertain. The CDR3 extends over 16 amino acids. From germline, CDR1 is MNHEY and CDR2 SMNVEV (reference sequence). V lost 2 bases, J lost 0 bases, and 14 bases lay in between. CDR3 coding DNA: TGTGCCAGCAGTTTAGATGGTCGGGTGAGCTCCTACGAGCAGTACTTC. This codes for CASSLDGRVSSYEQYF.

The CDR3 nucleotides read TGTGCCTGGAGTGTAGCGGGGGGGGACCACGAGCAGTACTTC. This gives the protein CAWSVAGGDHEQYF. The V call is TRBV30, the J call TRBJ2-7; 10 bases align to TRBD2. The germline V gene encodes CDR1 GTSNPN and CDR2 SVGIG (reference sequence). The CDR3 has 14 amino acids. After removal of 0 bases from V and 5 bases from J, the junction contained 4 bases not matched to a gene.

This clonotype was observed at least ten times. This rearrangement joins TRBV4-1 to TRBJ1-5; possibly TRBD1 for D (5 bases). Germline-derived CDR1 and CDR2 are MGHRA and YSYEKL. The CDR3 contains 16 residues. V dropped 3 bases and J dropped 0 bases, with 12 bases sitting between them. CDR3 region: CASSHEGHNSNQPQHF. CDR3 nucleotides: TGCGCCAGCAGCCACGAAGGACACAATAGCAATCAGCCCCAGCATTTT.

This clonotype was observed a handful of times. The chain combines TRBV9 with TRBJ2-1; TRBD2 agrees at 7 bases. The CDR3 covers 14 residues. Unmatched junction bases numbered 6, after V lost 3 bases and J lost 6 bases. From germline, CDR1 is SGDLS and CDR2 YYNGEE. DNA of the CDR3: TGTGCCAGCAGCGGGGGGAGGGCCTCCAATGAGCAGTTCTTC. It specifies CASSGGRASNEQFF.

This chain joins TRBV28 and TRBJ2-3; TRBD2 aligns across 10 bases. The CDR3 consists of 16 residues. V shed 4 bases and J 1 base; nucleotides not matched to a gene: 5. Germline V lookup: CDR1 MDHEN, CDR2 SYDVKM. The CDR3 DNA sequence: TGTGCCAGCAGTTCCCTAGCGGGAGTCGGCACAGATACGCAGTATTTT. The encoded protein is CASSSLAGVGTDTQYF.

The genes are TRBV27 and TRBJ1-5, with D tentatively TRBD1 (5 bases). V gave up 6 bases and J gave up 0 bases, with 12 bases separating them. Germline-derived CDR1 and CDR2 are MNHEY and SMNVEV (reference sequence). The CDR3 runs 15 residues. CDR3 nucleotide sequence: TGTGCCAGCAGAAGGCTGACAGTTAGCAATCAGCCCCAGCATTTT. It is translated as CASRRLTVSNQPQHF.

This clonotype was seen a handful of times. The CDR3 loop reads CASSETTLWANTEAFF. CDR3 nucleotide sequence: TGTGCCAGCAGTGAAACCACCCTCTGGGCGAACACTGAAGCTTTCTTT. V is TRBV25-1 and J is TRBJ1-1; D unresolved. V was pared by 2 bases and J by 1 base, with 14 bases between. CDR1 and CDR2 from the germline V gene are MGHDK and SYGVNS. This CDR3 contains 16 residues.

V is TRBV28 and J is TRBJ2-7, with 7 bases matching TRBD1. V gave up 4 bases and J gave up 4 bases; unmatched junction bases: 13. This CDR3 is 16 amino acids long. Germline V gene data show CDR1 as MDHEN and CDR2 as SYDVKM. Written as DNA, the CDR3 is TGTGCCAGCAGTTCGCCCGACAGGGAACTTTATTACGAGCAGTACTTC. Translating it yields CASSSPDRELYYEQYF.

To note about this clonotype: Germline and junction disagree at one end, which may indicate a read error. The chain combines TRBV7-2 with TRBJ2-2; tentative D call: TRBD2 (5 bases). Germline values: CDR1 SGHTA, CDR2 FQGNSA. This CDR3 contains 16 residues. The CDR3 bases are TGTGCCAGCAGCCGCCAACTAGGGCGGAACTCCGGGGAGCTGTTTTTT. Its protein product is CASSRQLGRNSGELFF. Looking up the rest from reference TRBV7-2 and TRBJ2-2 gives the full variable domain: GAGVSQSPSNKVTEKGKDVELRCDPISGHTALYWYRQSLGQGLEFLIYFQGNSAPDKSGLPSDRFSAERTGGSVSTLTIQRTQQEDSAVYLCASSRQLGRNSGELFFGEGSRLTVL.

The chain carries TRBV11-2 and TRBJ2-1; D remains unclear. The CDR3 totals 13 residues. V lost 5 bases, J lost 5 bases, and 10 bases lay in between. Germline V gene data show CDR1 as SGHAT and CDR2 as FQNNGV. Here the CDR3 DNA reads TGTGCCAGCAGCCGACCGAGAAACAATGAGCAGTTCTTC. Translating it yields CASSRPRNNEQFF.

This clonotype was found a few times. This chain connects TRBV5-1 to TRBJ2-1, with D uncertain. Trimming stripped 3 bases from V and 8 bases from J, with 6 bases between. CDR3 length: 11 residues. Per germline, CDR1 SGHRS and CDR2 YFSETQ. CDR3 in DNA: TGCGCCAGCAGCTCGGCCCATGAGCAGTTCTTC. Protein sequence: CASSSAHEQFF.

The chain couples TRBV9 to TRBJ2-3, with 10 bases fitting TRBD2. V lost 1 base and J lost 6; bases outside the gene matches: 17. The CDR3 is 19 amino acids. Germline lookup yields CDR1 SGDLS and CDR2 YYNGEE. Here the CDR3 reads CASSVQGLAGVSSRDTQYF. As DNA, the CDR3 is TGTGCCAGCAGCGTACAGGGGCTAGCGGGAGTATCTTCTCGGGATACGCAGTATTTT.

For the CDR3, the DNA is TGTGCCAGCAGCTTCCGGGACAGGGCTCAGCCCCAGCATTTT. Translated: CASSFRDRAQPQHF. The gene calls are TRBV7-8 and TRBJ1-5; 9 bases are shared with TRBD1. J was trimmed by 6 bases and V by 3 bases; bases with no gene match: 3. The CDR3 has 14 amino acids. In germline, CDR1 is SGHVS, CDR2 FQNEAQ.

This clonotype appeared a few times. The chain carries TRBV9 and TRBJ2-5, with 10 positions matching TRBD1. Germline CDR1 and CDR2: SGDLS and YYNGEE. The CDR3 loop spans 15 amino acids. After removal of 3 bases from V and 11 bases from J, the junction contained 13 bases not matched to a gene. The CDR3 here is CASSAGRQGASEQYF. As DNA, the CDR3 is TGTGCCAGCAGCGCTGGTCGACAGGGGGCGAGTGAGCAGTACTTC.

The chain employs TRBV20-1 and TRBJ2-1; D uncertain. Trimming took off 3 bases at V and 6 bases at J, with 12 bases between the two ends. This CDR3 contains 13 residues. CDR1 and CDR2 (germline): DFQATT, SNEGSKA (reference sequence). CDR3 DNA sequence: TGCAGTGCTAGGCCCTCCGGAAGCAATGAGCAGTTCTTC. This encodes CSARPSGSNEQFF.

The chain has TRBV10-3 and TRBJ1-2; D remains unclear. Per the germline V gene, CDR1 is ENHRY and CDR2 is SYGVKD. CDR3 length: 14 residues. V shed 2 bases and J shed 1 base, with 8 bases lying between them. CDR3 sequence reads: CAISEVGDNYGYTF. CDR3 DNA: TGTGCCATCAGTGAGGTCGGCGATAACTATGGCTACACCTTC.

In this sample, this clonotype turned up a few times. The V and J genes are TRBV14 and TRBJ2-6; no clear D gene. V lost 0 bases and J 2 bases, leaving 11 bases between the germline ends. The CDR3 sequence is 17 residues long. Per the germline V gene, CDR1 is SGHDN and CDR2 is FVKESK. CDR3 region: CASSQDYFGAGANVLTF. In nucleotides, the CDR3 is TGTGCCAGCAGCCAAGACTATTTCGGTGCTGGGGCCAACGTCCTGACTTTC.

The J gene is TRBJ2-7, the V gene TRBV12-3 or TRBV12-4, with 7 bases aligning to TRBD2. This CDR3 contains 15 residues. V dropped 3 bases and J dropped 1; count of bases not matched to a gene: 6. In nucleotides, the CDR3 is TGTGCCAGCAGTTTTCGGGGGGATTGGTCCTACGAGCAGTACTTC. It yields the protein CASSFRGDWSYEQYF.

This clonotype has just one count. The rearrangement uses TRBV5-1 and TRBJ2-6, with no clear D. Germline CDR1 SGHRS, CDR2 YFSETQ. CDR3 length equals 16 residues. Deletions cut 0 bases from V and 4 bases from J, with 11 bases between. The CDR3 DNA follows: TGCGCCAGCAGCTTGGAGGTCGGGTCCGGGGCCAACGTCCTGACTTTC. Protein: CASSLEVGSGANVLTF.

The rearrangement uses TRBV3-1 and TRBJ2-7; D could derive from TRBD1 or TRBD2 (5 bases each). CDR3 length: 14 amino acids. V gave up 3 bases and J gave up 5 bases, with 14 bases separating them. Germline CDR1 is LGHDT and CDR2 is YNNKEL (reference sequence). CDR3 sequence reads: CASSQGRTHHEQYF. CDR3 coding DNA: TGTGCCAGCAGCCAGGGACGGACTCACCACGAGCAGTACTTC.

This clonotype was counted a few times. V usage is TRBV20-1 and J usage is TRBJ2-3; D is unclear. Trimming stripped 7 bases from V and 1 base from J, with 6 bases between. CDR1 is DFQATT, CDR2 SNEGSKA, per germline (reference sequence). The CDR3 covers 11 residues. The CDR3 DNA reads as TGCAGTGGGGCTGGCACAGATACGCAGTATTTT. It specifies CSGAGTDTQYF.

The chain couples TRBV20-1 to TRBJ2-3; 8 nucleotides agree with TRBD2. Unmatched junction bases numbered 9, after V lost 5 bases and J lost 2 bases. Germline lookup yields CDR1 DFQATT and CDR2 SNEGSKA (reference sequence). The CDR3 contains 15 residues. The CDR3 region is CSAPPERGYTDTQYF. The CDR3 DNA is TGCAGTGCTCCCCCGGAGCGGGGGTACACAGATACGCAGTATTTT.